This T cell receptor beta chain was recovered during a study of T cell repertoires in cytomegalovirus infection. General study results and limits: Cumulative public TCR beta family frequency identified CMV carriers with the relevant HLA.

This clonotype was counted between two and nine times. Antigen unknown. TCRdb re-analysed the reads in MiXCR, keeping a single row per CDR3 protein. The table includes 450,000 to 600,000 distinct CDR3 sequences, about 11% detected once. V gave up 6 bases and J gave up 7 bases; unmatched junction bases: 15. Germline V gene data show CDR1 as DFQATT and CDR2 as SNEGSKA (reference sequence). The CDR3 consists of 16 residues. Material: PBMCs. The rearrangement joins TRBV20-1 to TRBJ2-1; 10 nucleotides agree with TRBD2. The receptor was isolated from a human donor in good health (CMV status not recorded). Some clones in this sample may be carry-over from other donors' samples. The DNA for the CDR3 is TGCAGTGCCCCTAGGGCAAGCGGGAGGGCCGGGAATGAGCAGTTCTTC. It encodes CSAPRASGRAGNEQFF.